This T cell receptor (beta chain) is drawn from a study of T cells after posttransplantation cyclophosphamide. TCRdb's copy holds only in-frame clones and misses some; the assay was immunoSEQ multiplex PCR. Recorded here are 20,000 to 25,000 clones, none singletons. Study-wide results and limits: Donor-recipient repertoire similarity was low at 1-2 months, rising over year one. Recipient CMV seropositivity and CMV reactivation strongly tracked TRB clonality. Tissue-infiltrating T cells from skin or gut overlapped little with blood T cells.

The related graft donor's blood sample was taken on the day of bone marrow donation. This clone has just a few counts. Its antigen is undetermined. Trimming took off 4 bases at V and 5 bases at J, with 17 bases between the two ends. The germline V gene encodes CDR1 SGHVS and CDR2 FQNEAQ. The CDR3 totals 15 residues. The chain links TRBV7-8 to TRBJ2-5; D is undetermined. The TCR sequence derives from a woman aged 45-65 years in good health, CMV-negative, and a related stem cell transplant donor. Sequences were obtained from PBMCs. CDR3 sequence reads: CASSSYGAIQETQYF. For the CDR3, the DNA is TGTGCCAGCAGCTCTTACGGTGCCATACAGGAGACCCAGTACTTC.